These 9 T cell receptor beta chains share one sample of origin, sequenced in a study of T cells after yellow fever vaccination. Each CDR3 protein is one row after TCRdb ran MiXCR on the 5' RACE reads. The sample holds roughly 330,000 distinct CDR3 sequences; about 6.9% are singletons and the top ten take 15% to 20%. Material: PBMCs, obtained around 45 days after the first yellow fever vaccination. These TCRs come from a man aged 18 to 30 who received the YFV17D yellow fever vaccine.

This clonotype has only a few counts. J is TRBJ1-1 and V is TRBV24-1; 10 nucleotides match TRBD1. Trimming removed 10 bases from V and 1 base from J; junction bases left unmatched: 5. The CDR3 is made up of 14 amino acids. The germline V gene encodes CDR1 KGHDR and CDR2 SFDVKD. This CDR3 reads CATRGQGSNTEAFF. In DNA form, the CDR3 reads TGTGCCACTCGGGGACAGGGGTCGAACACTGAAGCTTTCTTT.

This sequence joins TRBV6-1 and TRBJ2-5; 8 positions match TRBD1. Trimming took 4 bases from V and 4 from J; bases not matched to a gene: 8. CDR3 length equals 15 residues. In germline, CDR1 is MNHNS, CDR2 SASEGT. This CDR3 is CASSVPGQVRETQYF. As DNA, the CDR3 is TGTGCCAGCAGTGTGCCGGGACAGGTCCGAGAGACCCAGTACTTC.

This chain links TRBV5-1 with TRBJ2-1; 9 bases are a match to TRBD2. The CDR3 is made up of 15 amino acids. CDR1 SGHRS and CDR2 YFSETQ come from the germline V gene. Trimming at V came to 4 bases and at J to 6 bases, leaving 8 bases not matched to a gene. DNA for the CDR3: TGCGCCAGCAGCCCAATGCTAGCGGGGCTCAATGAGCAGTTCTTC. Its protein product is CASSPMLAGLNEQFF.

The CDR3 loop reads CASSYSSRPGTLGNTIYF. The CDR3 bases are TGTGCCAGCAGTTACTCGAGTAGACCCGGGACCCTCGGAAACACCATATATTTT. This chain joins TRBV6-5 and TRBJ1-3; possible D gene TRBD1, 5 bases. This CDR3 region has 18 residues. CDR1 MNHEY and CDR2 SVGAGI come from the germline V gene. The V end lost 0 bases, the J end lost 4 bases, and 19 bases lay between the germline ends.

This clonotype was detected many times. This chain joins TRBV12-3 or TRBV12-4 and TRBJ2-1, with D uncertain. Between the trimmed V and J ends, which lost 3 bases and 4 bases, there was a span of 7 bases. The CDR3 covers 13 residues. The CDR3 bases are TGTGCCAGCAGTTTTGTCGGGTACAATGAGCAGTTCTTC. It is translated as CASSFVGYNEQFF.

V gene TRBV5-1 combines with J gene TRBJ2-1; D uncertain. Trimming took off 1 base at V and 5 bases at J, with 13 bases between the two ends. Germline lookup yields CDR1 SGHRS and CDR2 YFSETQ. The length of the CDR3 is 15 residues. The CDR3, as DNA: TGCGCCAGCAGCTTGACCCGGACGGATCACAATGAGCAGTTCTTC. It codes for CASSLTRTDHNEQFF.

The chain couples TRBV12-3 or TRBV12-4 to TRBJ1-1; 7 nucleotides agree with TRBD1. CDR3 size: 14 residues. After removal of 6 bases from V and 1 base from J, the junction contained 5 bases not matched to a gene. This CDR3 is CASSHRQGNTEAFF. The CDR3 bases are TGTGCCAGCAGCCACCGACAGGGGAACACTGAAGCTTTCTTT.

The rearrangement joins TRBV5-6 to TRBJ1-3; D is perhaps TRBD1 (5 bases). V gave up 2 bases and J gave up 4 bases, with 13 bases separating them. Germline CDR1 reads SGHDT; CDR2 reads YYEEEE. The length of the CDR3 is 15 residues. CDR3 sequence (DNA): TGTGCCAGCAGCTTAAACAGGCTTATCGGAAACACCATATATTTT. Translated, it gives CASSLNRLIGNTIYF.

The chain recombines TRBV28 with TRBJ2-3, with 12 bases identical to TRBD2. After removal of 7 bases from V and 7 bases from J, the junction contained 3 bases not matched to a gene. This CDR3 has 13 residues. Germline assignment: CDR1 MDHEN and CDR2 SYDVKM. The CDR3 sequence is CASTLAGGNTQYF. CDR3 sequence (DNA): TGTGCCAGCACCCTAGCGGGGGGGAATACGCAGTATTTT.